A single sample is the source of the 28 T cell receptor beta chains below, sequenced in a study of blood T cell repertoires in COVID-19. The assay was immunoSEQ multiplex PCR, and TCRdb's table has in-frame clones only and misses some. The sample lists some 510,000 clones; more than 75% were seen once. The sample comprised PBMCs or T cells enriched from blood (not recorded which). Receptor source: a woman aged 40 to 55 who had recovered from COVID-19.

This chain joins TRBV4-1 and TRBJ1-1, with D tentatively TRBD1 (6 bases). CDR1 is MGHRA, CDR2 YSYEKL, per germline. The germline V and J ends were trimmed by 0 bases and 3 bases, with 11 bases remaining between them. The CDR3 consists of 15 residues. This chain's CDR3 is CASSQDQTGYTEAFF. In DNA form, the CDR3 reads TGCGCCAGCAGCCAAGATCAAACAGGGTACACTGAAGCTTTCTTT.

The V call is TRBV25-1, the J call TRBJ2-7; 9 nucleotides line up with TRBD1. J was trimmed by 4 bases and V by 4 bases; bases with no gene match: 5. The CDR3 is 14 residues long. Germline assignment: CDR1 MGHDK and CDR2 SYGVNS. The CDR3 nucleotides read TGTGCCAGCAGTGTTTCCGGGACAGGGTACGAGCAGTACTTC. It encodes CASSVSGTGYEQYF.

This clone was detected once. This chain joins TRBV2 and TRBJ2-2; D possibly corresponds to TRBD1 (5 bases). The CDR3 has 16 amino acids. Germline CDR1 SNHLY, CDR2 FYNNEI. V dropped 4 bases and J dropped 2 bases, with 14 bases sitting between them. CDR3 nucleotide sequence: TGTGCCAGCAGTGGATCCCAGGGTGTTAACACCGGGGAGCTGTTTTTT. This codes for CASSGSQGVNTGELFF.

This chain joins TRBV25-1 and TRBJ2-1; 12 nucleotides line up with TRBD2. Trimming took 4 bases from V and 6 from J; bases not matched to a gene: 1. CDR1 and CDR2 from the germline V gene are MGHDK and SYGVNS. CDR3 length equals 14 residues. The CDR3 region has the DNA TGTGCCAGCAGTGGGACTAGCGGGGTCAATGAGCAGTTCTTC. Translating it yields CASSGTSGVNEQFF.

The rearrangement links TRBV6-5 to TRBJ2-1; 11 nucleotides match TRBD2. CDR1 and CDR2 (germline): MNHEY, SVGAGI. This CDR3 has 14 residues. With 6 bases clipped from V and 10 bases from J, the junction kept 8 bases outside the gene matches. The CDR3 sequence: CASRKGLAVLEQFF. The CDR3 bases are TGTGCCAGCAGGAAGGGACTAGCGGTACTGGAGCAGTTCTTC.

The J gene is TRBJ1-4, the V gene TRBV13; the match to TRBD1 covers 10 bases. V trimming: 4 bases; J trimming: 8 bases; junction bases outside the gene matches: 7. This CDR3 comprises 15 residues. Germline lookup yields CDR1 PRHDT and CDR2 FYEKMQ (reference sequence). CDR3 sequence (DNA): TGTGCCAGCAGCTCGGGACAGGGGAGGTTGGAAAAACTGTTTTTT. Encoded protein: CASSSGQGRLEKLFF. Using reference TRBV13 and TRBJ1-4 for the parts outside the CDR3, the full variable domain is AAGVIQSPRHLIKEKRETATLKCYPIPRHDTVYWYQQGPGQDPQFLISFYEKMQSDKGSIPDRFSAQQFSDYHSELNMSSLELGDSALYFCASSSGQGRLEKLFFGSGTQLSVL.

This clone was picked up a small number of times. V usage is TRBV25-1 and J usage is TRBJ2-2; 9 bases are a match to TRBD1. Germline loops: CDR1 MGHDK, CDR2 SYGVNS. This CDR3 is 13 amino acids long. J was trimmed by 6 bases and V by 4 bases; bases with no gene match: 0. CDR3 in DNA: TGTGCCAGCAGTGGACAGGGGGCCGGGGAGCTGTTTTTT. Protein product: CASSGQGAGELFF.

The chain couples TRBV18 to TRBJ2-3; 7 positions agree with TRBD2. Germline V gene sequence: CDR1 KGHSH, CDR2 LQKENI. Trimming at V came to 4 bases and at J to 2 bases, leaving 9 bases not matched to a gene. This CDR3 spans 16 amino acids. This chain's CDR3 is CASSLTGGSPTDTQYF. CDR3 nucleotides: TGTGCCAGCTCACTCACGGGGGGTTCTCCCACAGATACGCAGTATTTT.

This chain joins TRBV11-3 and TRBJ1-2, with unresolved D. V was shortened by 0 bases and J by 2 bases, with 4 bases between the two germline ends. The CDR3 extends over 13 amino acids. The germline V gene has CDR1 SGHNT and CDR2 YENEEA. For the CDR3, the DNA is TGTGCCAGCAGCTTAGACGGGAACTATGGCTACACCTTC. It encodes CASSLDGNYGYTF.

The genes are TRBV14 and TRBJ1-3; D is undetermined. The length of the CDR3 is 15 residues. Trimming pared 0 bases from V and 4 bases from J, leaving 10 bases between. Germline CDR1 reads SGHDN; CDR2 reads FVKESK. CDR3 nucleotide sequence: TGTGCCAGCAGCCAAGATCTCGTAGTCGGAAACACCATATATTTT. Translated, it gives CASSQDLVVGNTIYF. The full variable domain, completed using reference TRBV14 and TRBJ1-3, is EAGVTQFPSHSVIEKGQTVTLRCDPISGHDNLYWYRRVMGKEIKFLLHFVKESKQDESGMPNNRFLAERTGGTYSTLKVQPAELEDSGVYFCASSQDLVVGNTIYFGEGSWLTVV.

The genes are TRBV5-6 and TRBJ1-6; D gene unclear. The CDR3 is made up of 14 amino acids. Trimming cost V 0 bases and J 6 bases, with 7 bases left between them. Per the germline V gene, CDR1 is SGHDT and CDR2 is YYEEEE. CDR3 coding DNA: TGTGCCAGCAGCTTGGTTGCGGGTAATTCACCCCTCCACTTT. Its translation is CASSLVAGNSPLHF. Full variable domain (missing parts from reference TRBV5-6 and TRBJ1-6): DAGVTQSPTHLIKTRGQQVTLRCSPKSGHDTVSWYQQALGQGPQFIFQYYEEEERQRGNFPDRFSGHQFPNYSSELNVNALLLGDSALYLCASSLVAGNSPLHFGNGTRLTVT.

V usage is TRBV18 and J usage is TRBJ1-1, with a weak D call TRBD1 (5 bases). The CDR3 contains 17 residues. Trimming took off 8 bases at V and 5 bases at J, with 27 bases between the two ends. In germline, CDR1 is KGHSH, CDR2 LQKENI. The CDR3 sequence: CASAPRAGTFMGTEAFF. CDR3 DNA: TGTGCCAGCGCCCCCCGGGCCGGGACTTTTATGGGGACTGAAGCTTTCTTT. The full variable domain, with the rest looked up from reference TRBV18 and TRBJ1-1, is NAGVMQNPRHLVRRRGQEARLRCSPMKGHSHVYWYRQLPEEGLKFMVYLQKENIIDESGMPKERFSAEFPKEGPSILRIQQVVRGDSAAYFCASAPRAGTFMGTEAFFGQGTRLTVV.

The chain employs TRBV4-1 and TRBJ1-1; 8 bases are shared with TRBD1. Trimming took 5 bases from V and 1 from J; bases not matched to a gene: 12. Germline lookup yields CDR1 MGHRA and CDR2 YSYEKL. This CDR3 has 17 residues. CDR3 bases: TGCGCCAGCAGCGAAAGGACAGGGAGGACAAAGAACACTGAAGCTTTCTTT. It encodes CASSERTGRTKNTEAFF.

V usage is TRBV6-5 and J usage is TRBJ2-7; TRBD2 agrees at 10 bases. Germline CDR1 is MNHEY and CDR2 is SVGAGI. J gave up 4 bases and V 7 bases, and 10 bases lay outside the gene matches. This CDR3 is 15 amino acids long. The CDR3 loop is CASNWLAGERYEQYF. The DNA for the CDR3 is TGTGCCAGCAATTGGCTAGCGGGAGAACGGTACGAGCAGTACTTC.

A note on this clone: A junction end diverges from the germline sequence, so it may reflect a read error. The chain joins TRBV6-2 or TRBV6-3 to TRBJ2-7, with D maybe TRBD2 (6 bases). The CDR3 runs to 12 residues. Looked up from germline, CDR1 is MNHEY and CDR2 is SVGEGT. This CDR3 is CASSYDSRGGDF. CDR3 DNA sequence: TGTGCCAGCAGTTACGATTCACGAGGCGGGGACTTC.

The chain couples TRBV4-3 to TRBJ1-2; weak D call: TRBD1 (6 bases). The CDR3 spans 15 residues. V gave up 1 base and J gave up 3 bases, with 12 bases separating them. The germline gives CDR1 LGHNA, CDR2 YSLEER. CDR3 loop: CASSQGTTGDYGYTF. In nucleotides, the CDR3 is TGCGCCAGCAGCCAAGGAACGACAGGCGACTATGGCTACACCTTC.

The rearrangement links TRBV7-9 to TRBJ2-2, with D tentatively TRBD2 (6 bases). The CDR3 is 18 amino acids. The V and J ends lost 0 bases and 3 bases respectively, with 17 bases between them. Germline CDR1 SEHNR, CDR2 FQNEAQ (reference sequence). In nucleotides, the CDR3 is TGTGCCAGCAGCTTAGCGAGCCTTGGGGACTTTTACACCGGGGAGCTGTTTTTT. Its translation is CASSLASLGDFYTGELFF.

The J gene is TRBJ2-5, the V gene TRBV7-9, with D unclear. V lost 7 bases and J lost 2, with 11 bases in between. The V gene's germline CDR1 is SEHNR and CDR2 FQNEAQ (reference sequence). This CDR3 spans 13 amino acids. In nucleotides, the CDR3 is TGTGCCAGCACCCGCGAAGATCAAGAGACCCAGTACTTC. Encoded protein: CASTREDQETQYF. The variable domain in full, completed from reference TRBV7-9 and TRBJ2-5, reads DTGVSQNPRHKITKRGQNVTFRCDPISEHNRLYWYRQTLGQGPEFLTYFQNEAQLEKSRLLSDRFSAERPKGSFSTLEIQRTEQGDSAMYLCASTREDQETQYFGPGTRLLVL.

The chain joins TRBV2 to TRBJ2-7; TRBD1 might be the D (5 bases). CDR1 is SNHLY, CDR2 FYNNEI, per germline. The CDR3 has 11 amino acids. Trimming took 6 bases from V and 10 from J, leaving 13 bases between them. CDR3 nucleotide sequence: TGTGCCAGCAGAGGGGATGTATTACAGTACTTC. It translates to CASRGDVLQYF. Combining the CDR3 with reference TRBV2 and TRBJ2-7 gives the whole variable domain EPEVTQTPSHQVTQMGQEVILRCVPISNHLYFYWYRQILGQKVEFLVSFYNNEISEKSEIFDDQFSVERPDGSNFTLKIRSTKLEDSAMYFCASRGDVLQYFGPGTRLTVT.

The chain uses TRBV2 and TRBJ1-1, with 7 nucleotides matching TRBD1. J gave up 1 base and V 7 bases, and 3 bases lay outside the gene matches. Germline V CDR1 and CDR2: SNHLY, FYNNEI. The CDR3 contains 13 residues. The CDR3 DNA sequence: TGTGCCAGCACGCAGGGGGAGAACACTGAAGCTTTCTTT. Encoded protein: CASTQGENTEAFF.

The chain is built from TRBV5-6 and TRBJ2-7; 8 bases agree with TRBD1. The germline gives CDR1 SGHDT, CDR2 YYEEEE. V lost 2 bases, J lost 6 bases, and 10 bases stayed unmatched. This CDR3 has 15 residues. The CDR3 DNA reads TGTGCCAGCAGCTTTTCAGGGACAGGTGTTGGCGAGCAGTACTTC. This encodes CASSFSGTGVGEQYF.

This CDR3 is CASSQDRVNTEAFF. The CDR3 DNA follows: TGTGCCAGCTCACAAGACAGGGTTAACACTGAAGCTTTCTTT. The gene calls are TRBV18 and TRBJ1-1; 7 bases align to TRBD1. The CDR3 has 14 residues. Germline CDR1 and CDR2: KGHSH and LQKENI. The V segment lost 4 bases and the J segment 2 bases; nucleotides outside the gene matches: 4.

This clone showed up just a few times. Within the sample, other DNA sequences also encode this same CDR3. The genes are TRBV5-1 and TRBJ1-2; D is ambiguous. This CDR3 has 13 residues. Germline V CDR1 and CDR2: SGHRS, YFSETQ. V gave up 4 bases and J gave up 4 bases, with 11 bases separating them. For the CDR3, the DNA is TGCGCCAGCAGCCCCCTGGGCAGCTATGGCTACACCTTC. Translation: CASSPLGSYGYTF.

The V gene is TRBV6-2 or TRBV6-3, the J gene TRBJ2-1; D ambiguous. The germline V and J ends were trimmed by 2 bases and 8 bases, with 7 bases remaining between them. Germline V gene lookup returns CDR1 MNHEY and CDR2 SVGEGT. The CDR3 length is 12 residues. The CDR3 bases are TGTGCCAGCAGTTACGGCTCGCATGAGCAGTTCTTC. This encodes CASSYGSHEQFF.

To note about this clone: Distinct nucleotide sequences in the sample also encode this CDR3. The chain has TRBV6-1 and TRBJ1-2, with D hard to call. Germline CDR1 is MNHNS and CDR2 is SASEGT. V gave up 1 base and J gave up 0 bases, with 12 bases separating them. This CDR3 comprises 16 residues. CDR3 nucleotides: TGTGCCAGCAGTGAAGGTAGCGGATCGGCTAACTATGGCTACACCTTC. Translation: CASSEGSGSANYGYTF.

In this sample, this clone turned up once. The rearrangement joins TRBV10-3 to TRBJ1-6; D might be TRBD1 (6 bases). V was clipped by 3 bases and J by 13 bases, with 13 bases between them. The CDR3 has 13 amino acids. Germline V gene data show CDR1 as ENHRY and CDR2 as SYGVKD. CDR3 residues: CAISEQGTGPLHF. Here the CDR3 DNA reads TGTGCCATCAGTGAACAGGGTACGGGTCCCCTCCACTTT.

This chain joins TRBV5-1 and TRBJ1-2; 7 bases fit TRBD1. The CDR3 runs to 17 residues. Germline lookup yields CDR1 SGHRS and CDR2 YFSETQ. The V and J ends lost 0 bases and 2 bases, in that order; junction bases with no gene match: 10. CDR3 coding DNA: TGCGCCAGCAGCTTGGGACTGGGGGGACAGCAAAACTATGGCTACACCTTC. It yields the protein CASSLGLGGQQNYGYTF.

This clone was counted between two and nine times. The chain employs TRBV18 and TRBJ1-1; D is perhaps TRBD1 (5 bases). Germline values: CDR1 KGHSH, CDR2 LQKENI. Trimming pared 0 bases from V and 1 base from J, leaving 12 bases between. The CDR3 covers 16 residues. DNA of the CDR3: TGTGCCAGCTCACCACCGGGGGGTCAGGAGAACACTGAAGCTTTCTTT. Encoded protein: CASSPPGGQENTEAFF.